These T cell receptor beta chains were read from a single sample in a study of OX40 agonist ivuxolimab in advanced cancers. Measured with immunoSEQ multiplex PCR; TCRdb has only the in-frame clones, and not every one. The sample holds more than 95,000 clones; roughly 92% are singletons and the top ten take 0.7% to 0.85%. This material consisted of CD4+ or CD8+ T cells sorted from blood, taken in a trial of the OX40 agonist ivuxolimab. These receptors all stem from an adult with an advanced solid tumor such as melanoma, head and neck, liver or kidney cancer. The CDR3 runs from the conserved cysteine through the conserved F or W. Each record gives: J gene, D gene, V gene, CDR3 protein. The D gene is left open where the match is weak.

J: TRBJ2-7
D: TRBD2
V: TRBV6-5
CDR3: CASSYSGGSSYEQYF

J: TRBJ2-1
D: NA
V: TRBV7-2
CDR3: CASSPGGEWSNEQFF

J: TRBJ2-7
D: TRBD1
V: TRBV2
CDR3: CASSEEGQGAHEQYF

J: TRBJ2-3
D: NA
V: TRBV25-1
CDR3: CASSVTDTQYF

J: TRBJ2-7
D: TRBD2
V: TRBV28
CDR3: CASSPWVAGMIHEQYF

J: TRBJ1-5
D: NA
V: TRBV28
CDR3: CASSSGRLADQPQHF

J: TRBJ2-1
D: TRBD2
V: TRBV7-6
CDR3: CASSWTSGIRFF

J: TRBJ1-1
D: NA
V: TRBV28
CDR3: CASRLAGTEAFF

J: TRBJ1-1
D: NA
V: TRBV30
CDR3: CAWGHSMNTEAFF

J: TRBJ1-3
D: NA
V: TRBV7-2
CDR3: CASSFSPGWGNTIYF

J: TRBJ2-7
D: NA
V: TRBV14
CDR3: CASSQTDGYYEQYF

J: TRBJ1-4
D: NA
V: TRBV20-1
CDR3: CSALKEQIVF

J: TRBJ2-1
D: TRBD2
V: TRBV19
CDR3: CASRMTRLAGGPSSYNEQFF

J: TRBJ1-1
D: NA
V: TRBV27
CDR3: CASSAQHLGQTNTEAFF

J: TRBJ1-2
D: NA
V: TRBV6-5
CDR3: CASSPDPGAYTF

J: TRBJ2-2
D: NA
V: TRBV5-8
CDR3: CASSPLPNTGELFF

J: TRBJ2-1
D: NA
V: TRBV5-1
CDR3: CASSLSLGNSYNEQFF

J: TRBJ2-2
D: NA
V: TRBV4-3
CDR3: CASSQEWAGANTGELFF

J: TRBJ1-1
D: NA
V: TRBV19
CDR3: CASSEPGVNTEAFF

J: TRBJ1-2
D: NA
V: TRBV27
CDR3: CASSLRGGNSRRLYGYTF

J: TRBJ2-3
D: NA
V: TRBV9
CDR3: CASSPRQYSRRRTDTQYF

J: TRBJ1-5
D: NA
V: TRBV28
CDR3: CASSSSQGRNQPQHF

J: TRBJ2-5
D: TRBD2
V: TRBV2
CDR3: CASTFRTSGQETQYF

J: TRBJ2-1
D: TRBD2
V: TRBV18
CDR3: CASSPPLAGANEQFF

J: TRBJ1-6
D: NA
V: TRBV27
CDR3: CASSARLGALGPNSPLHF

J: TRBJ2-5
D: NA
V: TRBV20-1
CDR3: CSAYGGETQYF

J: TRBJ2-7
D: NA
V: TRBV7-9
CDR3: CASSLVGYEQYF

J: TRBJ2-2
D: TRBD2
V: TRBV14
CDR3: CASSQPREGRGELFF

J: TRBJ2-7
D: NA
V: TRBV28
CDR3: CASSRVTYEQYF

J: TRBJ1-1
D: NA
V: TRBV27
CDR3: CASHSLGGSVNTEAFF

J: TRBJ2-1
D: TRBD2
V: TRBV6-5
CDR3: CASRPSGPIRNEQFF

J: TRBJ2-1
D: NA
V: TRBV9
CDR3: CASSARGSASYNEQFF

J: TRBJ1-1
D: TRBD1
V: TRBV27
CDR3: CASRTFQGGENTEAFF

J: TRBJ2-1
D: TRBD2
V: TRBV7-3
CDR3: CASSLSPVLAGEGEQFF

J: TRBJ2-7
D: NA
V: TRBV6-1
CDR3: CASSESLSSYEQYF

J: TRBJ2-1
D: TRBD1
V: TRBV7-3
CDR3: CASSPGTGDWYEQFF

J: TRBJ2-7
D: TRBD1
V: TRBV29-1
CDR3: CSAGTGGDYEQYF

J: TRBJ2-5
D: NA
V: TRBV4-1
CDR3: CASSQDRGTLEETQYF

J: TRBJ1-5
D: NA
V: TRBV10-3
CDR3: CAISESWQYSNQPQHF

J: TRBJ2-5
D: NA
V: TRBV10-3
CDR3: CAISGTGTQYQETQYF